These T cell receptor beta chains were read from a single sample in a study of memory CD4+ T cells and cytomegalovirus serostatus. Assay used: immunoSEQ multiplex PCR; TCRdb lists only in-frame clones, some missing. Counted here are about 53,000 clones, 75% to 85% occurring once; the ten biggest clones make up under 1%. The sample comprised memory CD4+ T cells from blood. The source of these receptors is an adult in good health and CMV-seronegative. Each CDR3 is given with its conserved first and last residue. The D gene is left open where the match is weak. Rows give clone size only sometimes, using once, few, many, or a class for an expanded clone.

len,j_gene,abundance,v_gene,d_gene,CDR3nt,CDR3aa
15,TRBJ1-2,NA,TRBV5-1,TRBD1,TGCGCCAGCAGTTCTATGCAGGGGGCTAGCTATGGCTACACCTTC,CASSSMQGASYGYTF
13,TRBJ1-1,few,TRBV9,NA,TGTGCCTCACACAGTCCTATGAACACTGAAGCTTTCTTT,CASHSPMNTEAFF
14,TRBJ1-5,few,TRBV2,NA,TGTGCCAGCAGTGATAGACAGGCGCAACAGCCCCAGCATTTT,CASSDRQAQQPQHF
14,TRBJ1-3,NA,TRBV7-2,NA,TGTGCCAGCAGCCGGGGCGGCTCTGGAAACACCATATATTTT,CASSRGGSGNTIYF
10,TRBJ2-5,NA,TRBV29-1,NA,TGCAGCGTTGAACGGGGGACCCAGTACTTC,CSVERGTQYF
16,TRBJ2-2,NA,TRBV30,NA,TGTGCCTGGAGTGTCCTCGGTGGTGCGTTCACCGGGGAGCTGTTTTTT,CAWSVLGGAFTGELFF
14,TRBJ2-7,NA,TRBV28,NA,TGTGCCAGCAGGGGGGAGTCCTCAATTTACGAGCAGTACTTC,CASRGESSIYEQYF
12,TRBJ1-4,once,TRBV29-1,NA,TGCAGCGTGGGGAAAATTAATGAAAAACTGTTTTTT,CSVGKINEKLFF
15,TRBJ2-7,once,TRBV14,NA,TGTGCCAGCAGCCAAGTTGTCAGTTGGTTCCACGAGCAGTACTTC,CASSQVVSWFHEQYF
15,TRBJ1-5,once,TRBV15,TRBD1,TGTGCCACCACCACAGGGGATACTCAAAATCAGCCCCAGCATTTT,CATTTGDTQNQPQHF
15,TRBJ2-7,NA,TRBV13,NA,TGTGCCAGCAGCTTAGGTCGGAGTAGGTTGTACGAGCAGTACTTC,CASSLGRSRLYEQYF
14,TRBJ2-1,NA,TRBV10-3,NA,TGTGCCATCAGTGAGTCGATTACGGGGCAGGAGCAGTTCTTC,CAISESITGQEQFF
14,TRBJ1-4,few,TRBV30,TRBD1,TGTGCCTGGAGGGGGGACAGGAAGAATGAAAAACTGTTTTTT,CAWRGDRKNEKLFF
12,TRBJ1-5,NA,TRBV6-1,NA,TGTGCCGGGAGCGATAGCAATCAGCCCCAGCATTTT,CAGSDSNQPQHF
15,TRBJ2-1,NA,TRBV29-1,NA,TGCAGCGCTGCCCGACAGCTGAGCTCCTACAATGAGCAGTTCTTC,CSAARQLSSYNEQFF
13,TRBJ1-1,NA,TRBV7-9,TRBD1,TGTGCCAGCAGCTCGGACAGGAGATATGAAGCTTTCTTT,CASSSDRRYEAFF
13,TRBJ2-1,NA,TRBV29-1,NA,TGCAGCGTTGAGACGGTCCGGTACAATGAGCAGTTCTTC,CSVETVRYNEQFF
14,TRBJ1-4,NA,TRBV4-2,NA,TGTGCCAGCAGCCGGACAGCGTTAAATGAAAAACTGTTTTTT,CASSRTALNEKLFF